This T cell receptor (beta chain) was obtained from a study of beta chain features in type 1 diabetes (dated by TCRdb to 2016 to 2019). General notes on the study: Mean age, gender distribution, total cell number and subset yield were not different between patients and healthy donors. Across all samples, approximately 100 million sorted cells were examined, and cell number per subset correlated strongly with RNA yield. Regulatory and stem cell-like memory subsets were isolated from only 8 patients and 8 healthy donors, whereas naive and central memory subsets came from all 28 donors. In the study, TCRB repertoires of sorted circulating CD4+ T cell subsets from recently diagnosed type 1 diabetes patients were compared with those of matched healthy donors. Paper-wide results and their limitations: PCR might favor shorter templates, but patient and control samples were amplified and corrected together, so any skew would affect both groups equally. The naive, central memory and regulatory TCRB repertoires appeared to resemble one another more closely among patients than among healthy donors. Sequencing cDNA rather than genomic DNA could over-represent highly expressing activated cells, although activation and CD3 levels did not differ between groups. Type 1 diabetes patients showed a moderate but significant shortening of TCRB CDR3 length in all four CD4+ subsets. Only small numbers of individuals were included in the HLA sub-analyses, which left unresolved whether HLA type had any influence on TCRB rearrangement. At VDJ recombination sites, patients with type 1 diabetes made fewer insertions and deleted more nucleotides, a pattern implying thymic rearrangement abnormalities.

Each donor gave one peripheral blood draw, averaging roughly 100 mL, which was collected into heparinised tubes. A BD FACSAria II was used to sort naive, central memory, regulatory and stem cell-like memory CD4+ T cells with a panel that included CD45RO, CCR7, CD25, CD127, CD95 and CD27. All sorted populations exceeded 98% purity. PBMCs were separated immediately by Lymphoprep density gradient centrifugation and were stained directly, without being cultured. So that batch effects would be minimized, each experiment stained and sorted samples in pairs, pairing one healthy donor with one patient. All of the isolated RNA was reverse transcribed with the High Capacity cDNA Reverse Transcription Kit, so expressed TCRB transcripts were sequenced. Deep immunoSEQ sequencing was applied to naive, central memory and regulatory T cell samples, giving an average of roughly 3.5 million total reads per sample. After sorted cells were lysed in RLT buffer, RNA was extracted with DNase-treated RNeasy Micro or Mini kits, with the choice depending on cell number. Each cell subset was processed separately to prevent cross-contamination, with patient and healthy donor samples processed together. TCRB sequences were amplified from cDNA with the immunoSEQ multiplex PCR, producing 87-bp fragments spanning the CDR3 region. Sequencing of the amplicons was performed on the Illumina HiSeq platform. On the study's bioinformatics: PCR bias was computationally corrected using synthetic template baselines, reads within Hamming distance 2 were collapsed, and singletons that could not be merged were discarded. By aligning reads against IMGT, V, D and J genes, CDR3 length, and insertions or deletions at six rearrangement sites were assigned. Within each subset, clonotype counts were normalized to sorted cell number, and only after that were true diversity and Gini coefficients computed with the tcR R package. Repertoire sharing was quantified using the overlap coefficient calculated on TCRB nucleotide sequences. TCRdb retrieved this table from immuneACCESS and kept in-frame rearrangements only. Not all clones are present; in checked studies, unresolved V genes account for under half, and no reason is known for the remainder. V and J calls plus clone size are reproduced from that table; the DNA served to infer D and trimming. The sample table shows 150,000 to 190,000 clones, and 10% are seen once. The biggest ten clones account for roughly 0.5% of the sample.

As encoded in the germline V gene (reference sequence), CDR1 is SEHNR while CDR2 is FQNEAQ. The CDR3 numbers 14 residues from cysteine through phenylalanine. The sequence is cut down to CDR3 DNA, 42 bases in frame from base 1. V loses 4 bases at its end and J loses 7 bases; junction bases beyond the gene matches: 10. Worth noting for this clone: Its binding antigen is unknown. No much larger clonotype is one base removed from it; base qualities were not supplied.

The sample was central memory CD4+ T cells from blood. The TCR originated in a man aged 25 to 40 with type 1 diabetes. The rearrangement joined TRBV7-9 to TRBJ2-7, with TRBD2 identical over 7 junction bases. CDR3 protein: CASSSTSGVGEQYF. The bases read TGTGCCAGCAGCTCGACAAGCGGGGTCGGGGAGCAGTACTTC.